A single sample gave rise to the 7 T cell receptor beta chains below, sequenced in a study of T cells in Graves' hyperthyroidism and ophthalmopathy. RNA transcripts provided the source from which TCR beta CDR3 regions were amplified. Primed by the HTBI set, a first-round RT-PCR was run on the TCR CDR3. Each CDR3 protein is one row after TCRdb ran MiXCR on the multiplex PCR reads. The sample shows approximately 630,000 distinct CDR3 sequences, 15% to 20% of them seen only once. The material sequenced was blood. These TCRs come from a woman in her 30s with Graves' hyperthyroidism.

This chain uses TRBV29-1 with TRBJ1-2; 8 bases fit TRBD1. Germline CDR1 is SQVTM and CDR2 is ANQGSEA. Germline trimming cut 6 bases from V and 7 bases from J; bases unmatched to any gene: 22. The CDR3 has 17 amino acids. Here the CDR3 DNA reads TGCAGCGTGGGGGACCTCGGAAGGACAGGGCTCGCGAGTGGCTACACCTTC. Its protein is CSVGDLGRTGLASGYTF.

J is TRBJ2-1 and V is TRBV29-1; D is ambiguous. Trimming stripped 3 bases from V and 10 bases from J, with 7 bases between. CDR1 and CDR2 from the germline V gene are SQVTM and ANQGSEA. The CDR3 is 10 residues long. As DNA, the CDR3 is TGCAGCGTTGATAGACAAGAGCAGTTCTTC. Residues: CSVDRQEQFF.

The rearrangement joins TRBV9 to TRBJ2-1, with 11 bases identical to TRBD2. This CDR3 is built from 16 residues. V lost 4 bases, J lost 5 bases, and 8 bases stayed unmatched. CDR1 SGDLS and CDR2 YYNGEE come from the germline V gene. The DNA of the CDR3 is TGTGCCAGCAGCCCCCGACTAGCGGGAACCAACAATGAGCAGTTCTTC. This sequence encodes CASSPRLAGTNNEQFF. Full variable domain (remainder filled in from reference TRBV9 and TRBJ2-1): DSGVTQTPKHLITATGQRVTLRCSPRSGDLSVYWYQQSLDQGLQFLIQYYNGEERAKGNILERFSAQQFPDLHSELNLSSLELGDSALYFCASSPRLAGTNNEQFFGPGTRLTVL.

J is TRBJ1-1 and V is TRBV18, with D uncertain. The ends were cut back, 7 bases at V and 1 base at J, with 10 bases in the middle. CDR3 length: 13 residues. Germline CDR1 is KGHSH and CDR2 is LQKENI. CDR3 sequence reads: CASFSNQNTEAFF. CDR3 sequence (DNA): TGTGCCAGCTTTTCGAACCAGAACACTGAAGCTTTCTTT. The variable domain in full, completed from reference TRBV18 and TRBJ1-1, reads NAGVMQNPRHLVRRRGQEARLRCSPMKGHSHVYWYRQLPEEGLKFMVYLQKENIIDESGMPKERFSAEFPKEGPSILRIQQVVRGDSAAYFCASFSNQNTEAFFGQGTRLTVV.

V is TRBV25-1 and J is TRBJ2-1, with D possibly being TRBD1 or TRBD2 (5 bases each). The CDR3 has 13 amino acids. Germline loops: CDR1 MGHDK, CDR2 SYGVNS. The ends were cut back, 6 bases at V and 9 bases at J, with 15 bases in the middle. The chain's CDR3 is CASSEVKGREQFF. The CDR3, as DNA: TGTGCCAGCAGCGAAGTTAAGGGACGTGAGCAGTTCTTC.

This chain joins TRBV5-1 and TRBJ2-7, with D tentatively TRBD1 or TRBD2 (6 bases each). The length of the CDR3 is 15 residues. The V gene lost 6 bases and the J gene lost 2 bases, with 18 bases spanning the gap. Per the germline V gene, CDR1 is SGHRS and CDR2 is YFSETQ. CDR3 protein: CASTALKGGTYEQYF. The DNA for the CDR3 is TGCGCCAGCACCGCCCTGAAGGGGGGAACCTACGAGCAGTACTTC.

This clonotype was counted only a few times. This may be a read error, as it is one base from a much larger clone. The gene calls are TRBV7-3 and TRBJ2-1; D is unresolved. This CDR3 spans 15 amino acids. The germline gives CDR1 SGHTA, CDR2 FQGTGA. The ends were cut back, 2 bases at V and 12 bases at J, with 20 bases in the middle. This CDR3 reads CASSLGVTAVDGQFF. In DNA form, the CDR3 reads TGTGCCAGCAGCTTAGGAGTCACAGCCGTCGATGGGCAGTTCTTC. The variable domain in full, with the rest retrieved from reference TRBV7-3 and TRBJ2-1, is GAGVSQTPSNKVTEKGKYVELRCDPISGHTALYWYRQSLGQGPEFLIYFQGTGAADDSGLPNDRFFAVRPEGSVSTLKIQRTERGDSAVYLCASSLGVTAVDGQFFGPGTRLTVL.